This entry describes one T cell receptor (beta chain). This entry comes from a study of blood T cells in healthy people across ages. It was with a sample-barcoded 5' primer and a J-beta primer mix that a second PCR of roughly 6 to 11 cycles was run. MiXCR was run by TCRdb on the 5' RACE reads, yielding one entry per CDR3 protein. Of 760,000 or so distinct CDR3 sequences listed, about 25% are singletons. Trimming took 1 base from V and 6 from J, leaving 5 bases between them. The V gene's germline CDR1 is SGHTS and CDR2 YDEGEE. The CDR3 spans 12 residues. These same records also appear under a second study, on T cells of mothers and their children. That work contributes: Thymic selection molds TCR recombination output in a comparable way in related and unrelated pairs.

The sample taken for sequencing was blood. The chain uses TRBV5-8 and TRBJ1-5; D call uncertain. The TCR was taken from a boy aged 10-17 years in good health. The CDR3, as DNA: TGTGCCAGCAGCTTGTTGAGTCAGCCCCAGCATTTT. Encoded protein: CASSLLSQPQHF.